This T cell receptor (beta chain) was sequenced for a study of CD8+CD57+ T cells in acquired aplastic anemia. Overall study: Healthy donors averaged around 10 million reads for CD4+ cells. Study results and limitations: Between patients and controls, CD8+ Simpson's diversity did not vary significantly. Overlap between patients and controls comprised roughly 30 CD8+ CDR3 sequences.

Remarks on this clonotype: Its matching antigen is unknown.

TCR beta VDJ combinations and CDR3 sequences were profiled from genomic DNA. Each CDR3 protein is one row after TCRdb ran MiXCR on the reads. The sample lists about 190,000 distinct CDR3 sequences, approximately 50% occurring once. The CDR3 spans 15 residues. Per the germline V gene, CDR1 is LNHDA and CDR2 is SQIVND (reference sequence). Between the trimmed V and J ends, which lost 9 bases and 4 bases, there was a span of 22 bases. Sequencing was carried out using sorted CD4+, CD8+, or CD8+CD57+ T cells (not recorded which) from PBMCs. J is TRBJ2-7 and V is TRBV19; D is tentatively TRBD1 or TRBD2 (6 bases each). This sequence was found in a human donor in good health, serving as a control. For the CDR3, the DNA is TGTGCCAGCAGCCAAGGGGGGCAGGGGAAGTACGAGCAGTACTTC. The encoded protein is CASSQGGQGKYEQYF.